Listed here is a single T cell receptor (beta chain). Trimming shortened V by 4 bases and J by 1 base, and 10 bases separated the two germline ends. The CDR3 loop spans 15 amino acids. Per germline, CDR1 LNHDA and CDR2 SQIVND (reference sequence). This sample stems from a study of T cells after somatic rescue of genetic block. Sequenced by immunoSEQ multiplex PCR; TCRdb stores in-frame clones only, minus some. The sample includes 110,000 or so clones, under 95% of them seen just once. The TCR comes from a woman aged 18-29 years. The chain carries TRBV19 and TRBJ1-4, with D unresolved. The sequenced material came from peripheral blood mononuclear cells (PBMCs). This CDR3 reads CASSKVWLTNEKLFF. The DNA for the CDR3 is TGTGCCAGTAGTAAGGTTTGGTTAACTAATGAAAAACTGTTTTTT. Combining the CDR3 with reference TRBV19 and TRBJ1-4 gives the whole variable domain DGGITQSPKYLFRKEGQNVTLSCEQNLNHDAMYWYRQDPGQGLRLIYYSQIVNDFQKGDIAEGYSVSREKKESFPLTVTSAQKNPTAFYLCASSKVWLTNEKLFFGSGTQLSVL.